This T cell receptor (beta chain) was recorded in a study of T cells in women clearing cervical HPV infection. Looking at the study overall: Case blood was drawn when the lesion was first found; control blood after infection became undetectable.

The protocol was immunoSEQ multiplex PCR, while the TCRdb copy is restricted to in-frame clones and leaves out a portion. The record lists some 20,000 clones, of which the ten most abundant hold 4.5% to 6.5%. V shed 6 bases, J shed 5 bases, and the junction held 6 bases outside the gene matches. Germline assignment: CDR1 SEHNR and CDR2 FQNEAQ (reference sequence). The CDR3 length is 15 residues. Worth noting for this clone: The read halts 3 residues ahead of the CDR3 end, with the missing end drawn from the germline J gene.

Sequenced: blood buffy coat. The rearrangement links TRBV7-9 to TRBJ1-4; TRBD1 matches at 10 bases. This clonotype originated in a woman aged 18-69 years with a cervical HPV16 infection that either progressed to CIN3+ or cleared (not recorded which). The DNA read from the CDR3 is TGTGCCAGCAGTAACGGGGGACAGGGGAATGAAAAA. It yields the protein CASSNGGQGNEK. The whole CDR3 protein reads CASSNGGQGNEKLFF.